This T cell receptor (beta chain) is from a study of shared clonotypes between healthy human individuals. The CDR3 has 18 amino acids. V lost 3 bases and J lost 4; bases outside the gene matches: 12. The germline CDR1 and CDR2 sequences are ENHRY and SYGVKD. Sequencing was performed with immunoSEQ multiplex PCR; in TCRdb, only in-frame clones are kept and a portion is missing. This sample has a few million clones, with about 94% found just once. The TCR was taken from a man aged 18 to 30 in good health. The source material was naive CD4+ T cells sorted from blood. The subset: CD45RA+ positively selected. The rearrangement uses TRBV10-3 and TRBJ1-3, with 10 positions matching TRBD1. CDR3 amino acids: CAISERDRGSKRGNTIYF. CDR3 bases: TGTGCCATCAGTGAAAGGGACAGGGGCTCCAAAAGGGGAAACACCATATATTTT.